Below are 24 T cell receptor beta chains sequenced from a single sample in a study of CD8 T cells in Susac syndrome. RNA amounts of roughly 0.45 to 1 ug underwent reverse transcription with random hexamers. TCRdb redid the calling of the immunoSEQ multiplex PCR reads with MiXCR, one entry per CDR3 protein. The table lists about 120,000 distinct CDR3 sequences, over 85% of them singletons, with 0.2% to 0.25% in the top ten. Sequencing used CD8+ T cells from PBMCs. The receptors were sampled from a human donor with Susac syndrome.

The chain links TRBV4-1 to TRBJ2-7; D is unresolved. Trimming removed 1 base from V and 1 base from J, with 8 bases in between. Germline V lookup: CDR1 MGHRA, CDR2 YSYEKL. The CDR3 runs to 14 residues. The CDR3 region is CASSQVIRSYEQYF. In DNA form, the CDR3 reads TGCGCCAGCAGCCAAGTTATCAGGTCCTACGAGCAGTACTTC.

Only a few counts were recorded for this clonotype. The chain employs TRBV30 and TRBJ2-1; possibly TRBD1 for D (5 bases). CDR3 length: 14 residues. The germline gives CDR1 GTSNPN, CDR2 SVGIG (reference sequence). V lost 5 bases and J lost 5, with 16 bases in between. CDR3 in amino acids: CAWEQGFLHNEQFF. CDR3 coding DNA: TGTGCCTGGGAGCAGGGTTTTCTCCACAATGAGCAGTTCTTC.

The chain carries TRBV12-3 or TRBV12-4 and TRBJ1-5, with 8 bases fitting TRBD1. The CDR3 has 13 residues. V lost 6 bases and J lost 6; bases outside the gene matches: 4. The CDR3 region has the DNA TGTGCCAGCAGAGGACAGGGAACTCAGCCCCAGCATTTT. Its translation is CASRGQGTQPQHF.

The V and J genes are TRBV6-4 and TRBJ2-3, with a possible D match to TRBD1 (6 bases). Germline V gene sequence: CDR1 MRHNA, CDR2 SNTAGT. V was trimmed by 6 bases and J by 2 bases, leaving 18 bases between them. The CDR3 loop spans 16 amino acids. CDR3 sequence reads: CASSPMTGDPTDTQYF. The CDR3 nucleotides are TGTGCCAGCAGCCCGATGACAGGAGATCCCACAGATACGCAGTATTTT.

This clonotype was seen just once. This chain connects TRBV30 to TRBJ1-1; 9 nucleotides agree with TRBD1. Germline-derived CDR1 and CDR2 are GTSNPN and SVGIG (reference sequence). The CDR3 is made up of 14 amino acids. Unmatched junction bases numbered 5, after V lost 2 bases and J lost 4 bases. As DNA, the CDR3 is TGTGCCTGGAGTTCGGGACAGGGCAGCACTGAAGCTTTCTTT. Translating it yields CAWSSGQGSTEAFF.

The chain joins TRBV6-4 to TRBJ2-2; D not certain. The CDR3 is made up of 13 amino acids. V was shortened by 0 bases and J by 5 bases, with 4 bases between the two germline ends. Looked up from germline, CDR1 is MRHNA and CDR2 is SNTAGT. Here the CDR3 reads CASSDSETGELFF. The CDR3 coding sequence is TGTGCCAGCAGTGACTCCGAAACCGGGGAGCTGTTTTTT.

The rearrangement joins TRBV20-1 to TRBJ2-1, with 7 bases fitting TRBD2. Per germline, CDR1 DFQATT and CDR2 SNEGSKA (reference sequence). The V segment lost 0 bases and the J segment 3 bases; nucleotides outside the gene matches: 14. This CDR3 region has 18 residues. The CDR3, as DNA: TGCAGTGCTAGAGATCTGGGCTACTTAGCGGGTTACTACAATGAGCAGTTCTTC. This encodes CSARDLGYLAGYYNEQFF.

The chain is built from TRBV27 and TRBJ2-1, with D tentatively TRBD2 (5 bases). V was clipped by 1 base and J by 8 bases, with 18 bases between them. The CDR3 loop spans 16 amino acids. Germline lookup yields CDR1 MNHEY and CDR2 SMNVEV (reference sequence). As DNA, the CDR3 is TGTGCCAGCAGTTTATGGGGAGAGGACCCGAACGATGAGCAGTTCTTC. This codes for CASSLWGEDPNDEQFF.

The chain couples TRBV20-1 to TRBJ1-2; the match to TRBD1 covers 11 bases. From germline, CDR1 is DFQATT and CDR2 SNEGSKA (reference sequence). V trimming: 3 bases; J trimming: 6 bases; junction bases outside the gene matches: 9. The CDR3 spans 15 residues. CDR3 amino acids: CSASGAGQGADGYTF. The CDR3 DNA is TGCAGTGCTAGTGGTGCCGGACAGGGGGCAGATGGCTACACCTTC.

A few counts support this clonotype. The chain joins TRBV9 to TRBJ2-2; D gene unclear. This CDR3 comprises 16 residues. The germline V and J ends were trimmed by 0 bases and 0 bases, with 9 bases remaining between them. Germline CDR1 and CDR2: SGDLS and YYNGEE. For the CDR3, the DNA is TGTGCCAGCAGCGTAGGGGGTGGCGCGAACACCGGGGAGCTGTTTTTT. It codes for CASSVGGGANTGELFF.

This chain joins TRBV29-1 and TRBJ2-3, with TRBD1 identical over 8 bases. This CDR3 has 13 residues. Germline CDR1 SQVTM, CDR2 ANQGSEA. V lost 6 bases to trimming and J lost 2 bases; unmatched junction nucleotides: 4. CDR3 loop: CSVRTGHTDTQYF. The CDR3, as DNA: TGCAGCGTCCGGACAGGGCACACAGATACGCAGTATTTT.

This clonotype was seen just once. The chain's CDR3 is CASSPSWDGNTEAFF. Here the CDR3 DNA reads TGTGCCAGCAGCCCTTCGTGGGACGGGAACACTGAAGCTTTCTTT. This rearrangement joins TRBV9 to TRBJ1-1, with D perhaps matching TRBD1 (5 bases). Looked up from germline, CDR1 is SGDLS and CDR2 is YYNGEE. Trimming took 4 bases from V and 1 from J, leaving 14 bases between them. This CDR3 has 15 residues.

The chain carries TRBV11-2 and TRBJ2-3, with unresolved D. From germline, CDR1 is SGHAT and CDR2 FQNNGV. Trimming left V 1 base short and J 1 base short, with 6 bases between. The CDR3 totals 14 residues. The CDR3 bases are TGTGCCAGCAGCTTAGTAACCCGCACAGATACGCAGTATTTT. As protein: CASSLVTRTDTQYF.

J is TRBJ2-3 and V is TRBV10-3; D is uncertain. The CDR3 is 16 residues long. CDR1 is ENHRY and CDR2 is SYGVKD in the germline V gene. The germline V and J ends were trimmed by 2 bases and 2 bases, with 14 bases remaining between them. CDR3 protein: CAISEGPKKITDTQYF. The CDR3 coding sequence is TGTGCCATCAGTGAGGGACCAAAAAAAATCACAGATACGCAGTATTTT.

The chain is built from TRBV30 and TRBJ1-3, with a possible D match to TRBD1 (5 bases). V was shortened by 8 bases and J by 2 bases, with 19 bases between the two germline ends. CDR3 length: 15 amino acids. From germline, CDR1 is GTSNPN and CDR2 SVGIG (reference sequence). The CDR3 loop reads CAATPEGIAGNTIYF. The CDR3 bases are TGTGCCGCTACGCCAGAGGGGATAGCTGGAAACACCATATATTTT.

The chain joins TRBV9 to TRBJ2-7; D is unresolved. Germline CDR1 and CDR2: SGDLS and YYNGEE. This CDR3 is 14 amino acids long. Trimming pared 3 bases from V and 0 bases from J, leaving 10 bases between. The CDR3 protein is CASSERVISYEQYF. CDR3 nucleotide sequence: TGTGCCAGCAGCGAAAGGGTTATCTCCTACGAGCAGTACTTC.

V gene TRBV3-1 combines with J gene TRBJ2-2; D is tentatively TRBD1 or TRBD2 (6 bases each). Trimming removed 0 bases from V and 0 bases from J, with 20 bases in between. This CDR3 is 20 amino acids long. Looked up from germline, CDR1 is LGHDT and CDR2 is YNNKEL (reference sequence). The CDR3 region is CASSQDYSRGGSANTGELFF. CDR3 DNA: TGTGCCAGCAGCCAAGATTACAGTAGAGGGGGGTCCGCGAACACCGGGGAGCTGTTTTTT. Full variable domain (outside the CDR3, taken from reference TRBV3-1 and TRBJ2-2): DTAVSQTPKYLVTQMGNDKSIKCEQNLGHDTMYWYKQDSKKFLKIMFSYNNKELIINETVPNRFSPKSPDKAHLNLHINSLELGDSAVYFCASSQDYSRGGSANTGELFFGEGSRLTVL.

The rearrangement joins TRBV7-9 to TRBJ2-3, with 9 nucleotides matching TRBD2. In germline, CDR1 is SEHNR, CDR2 FQNEAQ (reference sequence). Unmatched junction bases numbered 7, after V lost 9 bases and J lost 0 bases. The CDR3 runs 15 residues. CDR3 nucleotides: TGTGCCAGTCAGCAGGCGGGAGGGAGCACAGATACGCAGTATTTT. Protein sequence: CASQQAGGSTDTQYF.

V usage is TRBV30 and J usage is TRBJ1-1; D uncertain. The CDR3 runs to 11 residues. Trimming stripped 3 bases from V and 1 base from J, with 3 bases between. Germline CDR1 and CDR2: GTSNPN and SVGIG (reference sequence). The CDR3 region has the DNA TGTGCCTGGAGAAAGAACACTGAAGCTTTCTTT. Amino acid sequence: CAWRKNTEAFF.

The chain uses TRBV29-1 and TRBJ2-6; D is unclear. CDR1 and CDR2 from the germline V gene are SQVTM and ANQGSEA. V lost 1 base and J lost 0, with 13 bases in between. The CDR3 consists of 17 residues. Here the CDR3 DNA reads TGCAGCGTTGAAGTTTTTGGCCTCCCCTCTGGGGCCAACGTCCTGACTTTC. As protein: CSVEVFGLPSGANVLTF.

This chain joins TRBV7-9 and TRBJ2-7; the D is unclear. Germline V gene sequence: CDR1 SEHNR, CDR2 FQNEAQ (reference sequence). V shed 3 bases and J shed 3 bases, with 12 bases lying between them. The CDR3 is made up of 14 amino acids. DNA for the CDR3: TGTGCCAGCAGCTTTTCCGCCCAAAACTACGAGCAGTACTTC. Amino acid sequence: CASSFSAQNYEQYF.

This chain uses TRBV28 with TRBJ2-1, with D maybe TRBD2 (7 bases). The CDR3 totals 13 residues. The ends were cut back, 3 bases at V and 9 bases at J, with 12 bases in the middle. The V gene's germline CDR1 is MDHEN and CDR2 SYDVKM. The CDR3 reads CASSFSGGLEQFF. CDR3 nucleotides: TGTGCCAGCAGTTTTTCGGGGGGCCTTGAGCAGTTCTTC. The whole variable domain, remainder taken from reference TRBV28 and TRBJ2-1, is DVKVTQSSRYLVKRTGEKVFLECVQDMDHENMFWYRQDPGLGLRLIYFSYDVKMKEKGDIPEGYSVSREKKERFSLILESASTNQTSMYLCASSFSGGLEQFFGPGTRLTVL.

The chain links TRBV9 to TRBJ2-7, with D unclear. Deletions cut 0 bases from V and 2 bases from J, with 12 bases between. This CDR3 has 15 residues. Germline V gives CDR1 SGDLS, CDR2 YYNGEE. CDR3 sequence: CASSVGLEPTYEQYF. The DNA for the CDR3 is TGTGCCAGCAGCGTAGGACTGGAACCGACCTACGAGCAGTACTTC. Full variable domain (rest looked up from reference TRBV9 and TRBJ2-7): DSGVTQTPKHLITATGQRVTLRCSPRSGDLSVYWYQQSLDQGLQFLIQYYNGEERAKGNILERFSAQQFPDLHSELNLSSLELGDSALYFCASSVGLEPTYEQYFGPGTRLTVT.

The V gene is TRBV5-4, the J gene TRBJ2-1, with 7 bases identical to TRBD2. The germline V gene has CDR1 SGHNT and CDR2 YYREEE (reference sequence). The CDR3 has 13 amino acids. V lost 2 bases and J lost 8; bases outside the gene matches: 4. The CDR3 DNA is TGTGCCAGCAGCTTTTATAGCGGGTATGAGCAGTTCTTC. The encoded protein is CASSFYSGYEQFF.